The 19 T cell receptor beta chains given below trace back to one sample, sequenced in a study of CD8 T cells in Susac syndrome (dated by TCRdb to about 2019). Libraries were made using the immunoSEQ multiplex PCR assay. RNA was extracted using the RNeasy kit, and roughly 0.5 to 1 microgram was reverse transcribed with random hexamers. In-frame beta chains were kept once TCRdb had trimmed the public reads at Q25 with fastp and called clones with MiXCR. Every CDR3 protein is listed once, alongside the most common genes and DNA of its rows. For this sample the table gives about 150,000 distinct CDR3 sequences, of which approximately 95% were detected only once. 0.16% of the sample rests with the top ten. What was sequenced was CD4+ T cells from PBMCs. Receptor source: a human donor with Susac syndrome.

The V call is TRBV7-3, the J call TRBJ1-2; D may be TRBD1 (5 bases). This CDR3 region has 15 residues. Germline lookup yields CDR1 SGHTA and CDR2 FQGTGA. The ends were cut back, 5 bases at V and 2 bases at J, with 15 bases in the middle. CDR3 DNA: TGTGCCAGCAGCATAAAGGGCGGGGGAAACTATGGCTACACCTTC. Translation: CASSIKGGGNYGYTF.

This CDR3 is CASSIGAGELFF. In nucleotides, the CDR3 is TGTGCCAGCAGTATCGGGGCCGGGGAGCTGTTTTTT. This chain connects TRBV27 to TRBJ2-2; a weak D match, TRBD2 (5 bases). The CDR3 covers 12 residues. The V end lost 5 bases, the J end lost 6 bases, and 7 bases lay between the germline ends. Looked up from germline, CDR1 is MNHEY and CDR2 is SMNVEV (reference sequence).

This clonotype was observed once. V and J are TRBV9 and TRBJ2-1; no definite D call. CDR3 length: 16 amino acids. Germline CDR1 SGDLS, CDR2 YYNGEE. V lost 0 bases and J lost 5, with 15 bases in between. CDR3 residues: CASSVATGPPNNEQFF. The DNA of the CDR3 is TGTGCCAGCAGCGTAGCTACCGGACCTCCCAACAATGAGCAGTTCTTC.

V is TRBV19 and J is TRBJ1-1; D perhaps matches TRBD1 (5 bases). Trimming pared 1 base from V and 3 bases from J, leaving 9 bases between. The CDR3 is 14 residues long. CDR1 LNHDA and CDR2 SQIVND come from the germline V gene (reference sequence). The CDR3 DNA is TGTGCCAGTAGTATAGGCGGGGCGGACACTGAAGCTTTCTTT. This sequence encodes CASSIGGADTEAFF.

Only one count was recorded for this clonotype. CDR3 loop: CSAASEDTQYF. CDR3 nucleotides: TGCAGTGCTGCTTCTGAAGATACGCAGTATTTT. The rearrangement uses TRBV20-1 and TRBJ2-3; D call uncertain. V was pared by 5 bases and J by 5 bases, with 8 bases between. CDR1 is DFQATT, CDR2 SNEGSKA, per germline (reference sequence). The CDR3 spans 11 residues.

The chain is built from TRBV12-5 and TRBJ2-2; perhaps TRBD1 as D (5 bases). The CDR3 spans 14 residues. Germline-derived CDR1 and CDR2 are LGHNT and FRNRAP. The V gene lost 2 bases and the J gene lost 6 bases, with 10 bases spanning the gap. CDR3: CASGLPRASGELFF. The CDR3 DNA is TGTGCTAGTGGTTTGCCCAGGGCCTCCGGGGAGCTGTTTTTT.

This chain connects TRBV7-9 to TRBJ1-2, with unresolved D. Germline V gives CDR1 SEHNR, CDR2 FQNEAQ (reference sequence). V lost 8 bases and J 6 bases, leaving 16 bases between the germline ends. This CDR3 is built from 13 residues. For the CDR3, the DNA is TGTGCCAGCTCCCGTCGGGATACGGATGGCTACACCTTC. Translating gives CASSRRDTDGYTF.

V gene TRBV12-3 or TRBV12-4 combines with J gene TRBJ2-2, with D possibly matching TRBD2 (5 bases). Trimming stripped 5 bases from V and 1 base from J, with 8 bases between. CDR3 length: 14 residues. CDR3 coding DNA: TGTGCCAGCAGTCCGAGGGAGAACACCGGGGAGCTGTTTTTT. Amino acids: CASSPRENTGELFF.

J is TRBJ2-2 and V is TRBV7-9, with 7 nucleotides matching TRBD1. The V gene end was trimmed by 4 bases and the J gene end by 7 bases; junction bases not matched to a gene: 6. The CDR3 spans 14 residues. CDR1 and CDR2 from the germline V gene are SEHNR and FQNEAQ (reference sequence). CDR3 sequence reads: CASSSDRDYGELFF. The CDR3 nucleotides read TGTGCCAGCAGCTCAGACAGGGATTACGGGGAGCTGTTTTTT.

This chain connects TRBV7-6 to TRBJ2-1; 7 bases align to TRBD1. V dropped 5 bases and J dropped 4; count of bases not matched to a gene: 5. In germline, CDR1 is SGHVS, CDR2 FNYEAQ. The CDR3 runs to 14 residues. Written as DNA, the CDR3 is TGTGCCAGCAGCAAAGGACAGGTGTACAATGAGCAGTTCTTC. This encodes CASSKGQVYNEQFF.

The chain employs TRBV18 and TRBJ2-5; D could derive from TRBD1 or TRBD2 (5 bases each). Per the germline V gene, CDR1 is KGHSH and CDR2 is LQKENI. With 3 bases removed from V and 4 bases from J, the gap between germline ends came to 18 bases. This CDR3 spans 16 amino acids. The CDR3 sequence is CASSPILARDGETQYF. The DNA of the CDR3 is TGTGCCAGCTCACCGATCTTGGCCCGGGACGGAGAGACCCAGTACTTC.

CDR3 sequence (DNA): TGTGCCAGCGAAGTTAGCGATTCACCCCTCCACTTT. Translated: CASEVSDSPLHF. The V and J genes are TRBV21-1 and TRBJ1-6. TRBV21-1 is a recognized pseudogene. This CDR3 comprises 12 residues.

This chain links TRBV7-8 with TRBJ1-2, with TRBD1 matching 9 bases. J gave up 2 bases and V 5 bases, and 6 bases lay outside the gene matches. This CDR3 is 15 amino acids long. Per germline, CDR1 SGHVS and CDR2 FQNEAQ. The CDR3 sequence: CASSLGQGSNYGYTF. CDR3 coding DNA: TGTGCCAGCAGCCTGGGACAGGGCAGCAACTATGGCTACACCTTC.

The V gene is TRBV12-3 or TRBV12-4, the J gene TRBJ1-5; the D gene is possibly TRBD1 (5 bases). The ends were cut back, 5 bases at V and 5 bases at J, with 10 bases in the middle. This CDR3 comprises 13 residues. CDR3 loop: CASSGAEDQPQHF. As DNA, the CDR3 is TGTGCCAGCAGTGGGGCCGAGGATCAGCCCCAGCATTTT.

The chain carries TRBV7-2 and TRBJ1-2; 11 bases agree with TRBD1. Germline-derived CDR1 and CDR2 are SGHTA and FQGNSA. The CDR3 covers 15 residues. Trimming took 4 bases from V and 6 from J; bases not matched to a gene: 7. Here the CDR3 DNA reads TGTGCCAGCAGCTCGCGGACAGGGGGCGAGGATGGCTACACCTTC. Translation gives CASSSRTGGEDGYTF.

The rearrangement uses TRBV6-2 or TRBV6-3 and TRBJ2-3; the match to TRBD1 covers 7 bases. CDR1 and CDR2 from the germline V gene are MNHEY and SVGEGT. The V and J ends lost 9 bases and 1 base, in that order; junction bases with no gene match: 4. The CDR3 spans 13 residues. The CDR3 DNA follows: TGTGCCAGGAGGGGGCTTGGCACAGATACGCAGTATTTT. As protein: CARRGLGTDTQYF.

The chain has TRBV4-3 and TRBJ1-2; D gene uncertain. Germline assignment: CDR1 LGHNA and CDR2 YSLEER. V gave up 0 bases and J gave up 7 bases, with 9 bases separating them. CDR3 length: 13 amino acids. CDR3 sequence (DNA): TGCGCCAGCAGCCAAGATCAGAGGGTTGGCTACACCTTC. Its translation is CASSQDQRVGYTF.

In nucleotides, the CDR3 is TGTGCCAGCAGCCACAGGGGGCCCAACAGCGGAAACACCATATATTTT. Residues: CASSHRGPNSGNTIYF. The chain couples TRBV3-1 to TRBJ1-3, with 8 bases fitting TRBD1. CDR3 size: 16 residues. Germline loops: CDR1 LGHDT, CDR2 YNNKEL (reference sequence). V trimming: 3 bases; J trimming: 4 bases; junction bases outside the gene matches: 8.

This rearrangement joins TRBV20-1 to TRBJ2-5; 13 positions match TRBD2. The CDR3 runs to 17 residues. The germline gives CDR1 DFQATT, CDR2 SNEGSKA (reference sequence). V dropped 4 bases and J dropped 5; count of bases not matched to a gene: 13. CDR3: CSATSGLAGDLGETQYF. CDR3 DNA sequence: TGCAGTGCTACCTCTGGACTAGCGGGGGACTTAGGGGAGACCCAGTACTTC.